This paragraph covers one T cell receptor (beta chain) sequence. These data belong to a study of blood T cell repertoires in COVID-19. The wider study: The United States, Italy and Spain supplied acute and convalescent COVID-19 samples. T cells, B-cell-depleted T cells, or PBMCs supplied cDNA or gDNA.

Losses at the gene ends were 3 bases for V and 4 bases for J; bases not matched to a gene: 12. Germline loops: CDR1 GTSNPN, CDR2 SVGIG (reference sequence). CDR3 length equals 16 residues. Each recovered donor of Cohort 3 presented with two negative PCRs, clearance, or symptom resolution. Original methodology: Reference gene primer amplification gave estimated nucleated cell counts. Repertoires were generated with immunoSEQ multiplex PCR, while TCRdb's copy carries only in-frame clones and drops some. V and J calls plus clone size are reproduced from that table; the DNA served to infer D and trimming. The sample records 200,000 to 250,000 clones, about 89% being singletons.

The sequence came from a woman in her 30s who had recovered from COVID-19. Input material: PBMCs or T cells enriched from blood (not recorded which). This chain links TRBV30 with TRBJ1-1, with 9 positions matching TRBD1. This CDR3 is CAWSKRTGATVTEAFF. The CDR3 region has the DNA TGTGCCTGGAGCAAGCGGACAGGGGCTACGGTCACTGAAGCTTTCTTT.